These T cell receptor beta chains were read from a single sample in a study of technical replicates of blood from a few donors. Repertoires were generated with immunoSEQ multiplex PCR, while TCRdb's copy carries only in-frame clones and drops some. The sample holds about 80,000 clones, roughly 94% seen once. The sequenced sample consisted of T cells isolated from PBMCs. Receptor source: a human donor in good health. CDR3s include the opening cysteine and the closing phenylalanine or tryptophan. D genes are given only for firm matches. Size tells how often a clone was seen (once, few, many) or the class of an expanded clone, and some rows leave it out.

>TRBV30|.|TRBJ1-1|TRBD1
CAWTRQGAEAFF
TGTGCCTGGACCCGACAGGGTGCTGAAGCTTTCTTT
>TRBV13|.|TRBJ2-7|.
CASSHIAAYEQYF
TGTGCCAGCAGCCATATAGCAGCCTACGAGCAGTACTTC
>TRBV7-2|once|TRBJ2-1|TRBD2
CASSPYSGRANEQFF
TGTGCCAGCAGCCCATATAGCGGGAGGGCCAATGAGCAGTTCTTC
>TRBV7-3|.|TRBJ2-3|TRBD2
CASRKGLAGSTDTQYF
TGTGCCAGCAGGAAGGGACTAGCGGGCTCCACAGATACGCAGTATTTT
>TRBV7-2|.|TRBJ2-7|TRBD2
CASSLTSGYEQYF
TGTGCCAGCAGCTTAACTAGCGGATACGAGCAGTACTTC
>TRBV19|.|TRBJ1-5|.
CASSLVWGQQPQHF
TGTGCCAGTAGTTTGGTTTGGGGGCAACAGCCCCAGCATTTT
>TRBV7-9|.|TRBJ1-4|.
CASSLNRVGPWENEKLFF
TGTGCCAGCAGCTTAAACCGCGTGGGGCCGTGGGAAAATGAAAAACTGTTTTTT
>TRBV5-5|.|TRBJ1-2|.
CASKNSGGYTF
TGTGCCAGCAAAAATTCGGGGGGCTACACCTTC
>TRBV15|.|TRBJ1-2|.
CATSSESTPGLNGYTF
TGTGCCACCAGCAGCGAATCTACTCCGGGATTGAATGGCTACACCTTC
>TRBV9|.|TRBJ2-7|TRBD1
CASSASGTGGAYEQYF
TGTGCCAGCAGCGCCTCCGGGACAGGGGGGGCCTACGAGCAGTACTTC
>TRBV6-6|.|TRBJ2-3|TRBD2
CASSLQRGRTDTQYF
TGTGCCAGCAGCCTCCAGCGGGGGAGGACAGATACGCAGTATTTT
>TRBV11-2|.|TRBJ1-3|.
CASSSNQGTTIYF
TGTGCCAGCAGCTCTAATCAGGGGACCACCATATATTTT
>TRBV6-5|.|TRBJ1-4|.
CASSTGTSREKLFF
TGTGCCAGCAGTACAGGGACCTCTAGGGAAAAACTGTTTTTT
>TRBV7-9|once|TRBJ2-3|TRBD1
CASSDTGAPTDTQYF
TGTGCCAGCAGCGATACAGGGGCCCCGACAGATACGCAGTATTTT
>TRBV29-1|.|TRBJ1-1|.
CSVEGLRGAFF
TGCAGCGTTGAGGGACTACGAGGAGCTTTCTTT
>TRBV27|.|TRBJ2-1|TRBD1
CASSSNRDRVRNEQFF
TGTGCCAGCAGCTCGAACCGGGACAGGGTAAGGAATGAGCAGTTCTTC
>TRBV5-1|once|TRBJ2-7|.
CASSLDGGGYEQYF
TGCGCCAGCAGCTTGGACGGGGGTGGCTACGAGCAGTACTTC
>TRBV6-5|few|TRBJ1-1|.
CASSYSGVAFF
TGTGCCAGCAGTTACTCAGGGGTAGCTTTCTTT
>TRBV15|.|TRBJ2-7|TRBD2
CATSRDLAAYEQYF
TGTGCCACCAGCAGAGATCTAGCGGCCTACGAGCAGTACTTC
>TRBV10-2|.|TRBJ2-4|TRBD1
CASNDPTGSPKNIQYF
TGCGCCAGCAACGACCCGACAGGGTCCCCCAAAAACATTCAGTACTTC
>TRBV7-2|once|TRBJ1-2|.
CASSWPGVRSGYTF
TGTGCCAGCAGCTGGCCAGGGGTGAGGTCTGGCTACACCTTC
>TRBV15|once|TRBJ1-2|.
CATSREVTGIYGYTF
TGTGCCACCAGCAGAGAGGTCACAGGGATCTATGGCTACACCTTC
>TRBV5-4|.|TRBJ2-3|TRBD2
CASSLLAGGDTQYF
TGTGCCAGCAGCTTGCTAGCGGGAGGAGATACGCAGTATTTT
>TRBV9|.|TRBJ2-4|TRBD1
CASSLYDRATNIQYF
TGTGCCAGCAGCCTTTACGACAGGGCTACAAACATTCAGTACTTC
>TRBV19|.|TRBJ2-6|.
CARPLAGGANVLTF
TGTGCCAGGCCCTTAGCCGGCGGGGCCAACGTCCTGACTTTC
>TRBV4-1|.|TRBJ2-1|.
CASSQEAIPDEQFF
TGCGCCAGCAGCCAAGAGGCAATCCCCGATGAGCAGTTCTTC
>TRBV4-3|.|TRBJ2-2|.
CASSLLTGELFF
TGCGCCAGCAGCCTCCTGACCGGGGAGCTGTTTTTT
>TRBV30|.|TRBJ2-1|TRBD2
CAWSRGTSFTNEQFF
TGTGCCTGGAGTCGGGGGACTAGCTTTACCAATGAGCAGTTCTTC
>TRBV7-2|few|TRBJ2-5|TRBD2
CASSSGLAGEETQYF
TGTGCCAGCAGCTCGGGACTAGCGGGAGAAGAGACCCAGTACTTC
>TRBV6-1|.|TRBJ2-7|TRBD1
CASSEIGQGFEQYF
TGTGCCAGCAGTGAAATAGGACAGGGGTTTGAGCAGTACTTC
>TRBV18|.|TRBJ2-7|TRBD2
CASFRLAGGYEQYF
TGTGCCAGCTTTAGACTAGCGGGAGGCTACGAGCAGTACTTC
>TRBV30|.|TRBJ1-1|TRBD1
CAWSGLTGTGDSTEAFF
TGTGCCTGGAGTGGATTAACCGGGACAGGGGATAGCACTGAAGCTTTCTTT
>TRBV9|.|TRBJ1-1|.
CASSVEGGNTEAFF
TGTGCCAGCAGCGTAGAAGGAGGGAACACTGAAGCTTTCTTT
>TRBV19|.|TRBJ1-1|.
CASTYRKNTEAFF
TGTGCCAGTACGTACAGGAAGAACACTGAAGCTTTCTTT
>TRBV9|.|TRBJ2-3|.
CASSITDTQYF
TGTGCCAGCAGCATAACAGATACGCAGTATTTT
>TRBV10-3|.|TRBJ2-7|TRBD2
CAISDRLAGSHEQYF
TGTGCCATCAGTGACCGACTAGCGGGATCTCACGAGCAGTACTTC
>TRBV28|.|TRBJ2-1|.
CASSSSGDYNEQFF
TGTGCCAGCAGTTCCAGCGGAGACTACAATGAGCAGTTCTTC
>TRBV6-5|.|TRBJ1-3|.
CASSYSNNGNTIYF
TGTGCCAGCAGTTACTCTAACAACGGAAACACCATATATTTT
>TRBV29-1|once|TRBJ1-2|TRBD1
CSVDLTGGDYGYTF
TGCAGCGTTGATCTGACAGGGGGGGACTATGGCTACACCTTC
>TRBV6-1|.|TRBJ2-3|.
CASSEGQHTDTQYF
TGTGCCAGCAGTGAAGGTCAACACACAGATACGCAGTATTTT
>TRBV29-1|.|TRBJ2-2|.
CSVGRTGFYDTGELFF
TGCAGCGTTGGTCGTACAGGCTTCTACGACACCGGGGAGCTGTTTTTT
>TRBV27|.|TRBJ1-5|.
CASSFQGYQPQHF
TGTGCCAGCAGTTTCCAGGGTTATCAGCCCCAGCATTTT
>TRBV11-3|.|TRBJ2-7|TRBD1
CASSLGGQNYEQYF
TGTGCCAGCAGCTTAGGGGGACAGAATTACGAGCAGTACTTC
>TRBV2|.|TRBJ2-3|.
CASGMLQTADTQYF
TGTGCCAGCGGGATGCTACAGACAGCAGATACGCAGTATTTT
>TRBV9|.|TRBJ1-1|.
CASSGGLNTEAFF
TGTGCCAGCAGCGGAGGGTTGAACACTGAAGCTTTCTTT
>TRBV4-1|once|TRBJ2-2|TRBD2
CASSQGPLGVKGAGSNTGELFF
TGCGCCAGCAGCCAAGGCCCTCTGGGGGTTAAAGGAGCGGGAAGTAACACCGGGGAGCTGTTTTTT
>TRBV4-3|.|TRBJ2-1|.
CASSQGWQEQFF
TGCGCCAGCAGCCAAGGGTGGCAGGAGCAGTTCTTC
>TRBV29-1|.|TRBJ1-1|.
CSVHPAGLYKAFF
TGCAGCGTCCACCCGGCGGGATTATACAAAGCTTTCTTT
>TRBV11-2|.|TRBJ1-1|.
CASSLEAAANTEAFF
TGTGCCAGCAGCCTTGAGGCCGCCGCGAACACTGAAGCTTTCTTT
>TRBV4-3|.|TRBJ1-1|.
CASSQDDPPGAEAFF
TGCGCCAGCAGCCAAGATGATCCCCCAGGCGCTGAAGCTTTCTTT
>TRBV9|.|TRBJ2-7|TRBD1
CASSGGQSSYEQYF
TGTGCCAGCAGCGGGGGACAGAGCTCCTACGAGCAGTACTTC
>TRBV6-6|.|TRBJ2-1|TRBD2
CASSYLAGGLSEQFF
TGTGCCAGCAGTTACTTAGCGGGAGGTTTGAGTGAGCAGTTCTTC
>TRBV28|.|TRBJ2-3|.
CASSLRAPDTQYF
TGTGCCAGCAGTTTACGAGCACCAGATACGCAGTATTTT
>TRBV6-5|.|TRBJ1-2|.
CASSYGSVTNYGYTF
TGTGCCAGCAGTTACGGTTCAGTAACTAACTATGGCTACACCTTC
>TRBV6-5|.|TRBJ1-1|.
CASSYRVQGEAFF
TGTGCCAGCAGTTACAGAGTCCAGGGGGAAGCTTTCTTT
>TRBV21-1|medium-sized|TRBJ1-5|.
CASSQEPRRRVSTSNQPQHF
TGTGCCAGCAGCCAAGAACCTCGTCGACGGGTCTCCACTAGCAATCAGCCCCAGCATTTT
>TRBV7-8|.|TRBJ1-5|.
CASSSGTPGNQPQHF
TGTGCCAGCAGCTCGGGTACCCCGGGTAATCAGCCCCAGCATTTT
>TRBV6-5|.|TRBJ1-3|.
CASSYLGGDGNTIYF
TGTGCCAGCAGTTATTTGGGAGGGGACGGAAACACCATATATTTT
>TRBV19|.|TRBJ2-7|TRBD1
CASSMGTGSYEQYF
TGTGCCAGTAGTATGGGGACAGGCTCCTACGAGCAGTACTTC